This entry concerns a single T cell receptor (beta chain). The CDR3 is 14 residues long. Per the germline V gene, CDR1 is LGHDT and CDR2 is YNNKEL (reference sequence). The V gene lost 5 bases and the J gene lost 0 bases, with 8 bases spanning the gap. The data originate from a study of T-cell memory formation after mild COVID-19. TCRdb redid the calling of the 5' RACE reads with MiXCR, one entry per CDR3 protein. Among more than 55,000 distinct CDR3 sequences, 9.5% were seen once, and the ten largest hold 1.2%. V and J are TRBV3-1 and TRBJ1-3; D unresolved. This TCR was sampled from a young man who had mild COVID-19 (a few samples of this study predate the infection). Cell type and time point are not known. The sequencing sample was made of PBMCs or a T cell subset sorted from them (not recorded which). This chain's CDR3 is CASSNTDSGNTIYF. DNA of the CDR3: TGTGCCAGCAGCAACACTGACTCTGGAAACACCATATATTTT.